This T cell receptor (beta chain) was recorded in a study of blood T cell repertoires in COVID-19. As for the study in general: Samples representing acute and convalescent COVID-19 were sourced from the United States, Italy and Spain. Sample material is recorded as cDNA or gDNA derived from T cells, B-cell-depleted T cells, or PBMCs.

V was trimmed by 3 bases and J by 1 base, leaving 11 bases between them. Germline CDR1 SGHRS, CDR2 YFSETQ. The CDR3 is made up of 14 amino acids. In the authors' workflow: Scientists estimated how many nucleated cells there were by amplifying reference gene primers. Assay used: immunoSEQ multiplex PCR; TCRdb lists only in-frame clones, some missing. The D gene and trimming were derived from the DNA, and the V and J assignments and clone size from that table. This sample carries over 130,000 clones, over 65% of them seen once, and the ten largest clones take around a sixth. This clonotype was sampled from a man aged 50-60 years with acute or convalescent COVID-19. The genes are TRBV5-1 and TRBJ2-7; D possibly corresponds to TRBD1 (5 bases). Sequenced sample: peripheral blood. In DNA form, the CDR3 reads TGCGCCAGCAGCTATGATGCAGGGTCCTACGAGCAGTACTTC. It encodes CASSYDAGSYEQYF.